This passage covers 29 T cell receptor beta chains from one sample sequenced in a study of cytomegalovirus exposure and HLA in healthy donors. PCR employed 60 Vbeta and 13 Jbeta primers. TCRdb keeps only in-frame clones here, not all; method: immunoSEQ multiplex PCR. In the table there are 150,000 to 200,000 clones, roughly four fifths of which are singletons. The sample consisted of PBMCs. The receptors derive from a young man in good health and CMV-seronegative.

V and J are TRBV19 and TRBJ2-4; D gene uncertain. The CDR3 covers 14 residues. Germline V gene lookup returns CDR1 LNHDA and CDR2 SQIVND (reference sequence). V was shortened by 9 bases and J by 4 bases, with 16 bases between the two germline ends. CDR3 sequence: CASAGSTRKNIQYF. DNA for the CDR3: TGTGCCAGCGCCGGGTCGACCCGAAAAAACATTCAGTACTTC.

DNA of the CDR3: TGTGCCAGCAGCTTTTCCTTGAGTCTTGACTTGGCCCTCTACGAGCAGTACTTC. Amino acids: CASSFSLSLDLALYEQYF. This chain connects TRBV7-2 to TRBJ2-5; D not certain. The DNA end lines up better with TRBJ2-7; the J call may be wrong. Germline values: CDR1 SGHTA, CDR2 FQGNSA. The CDR3 has 18 residues.

This clone was detected only a few times. The V and J genes are TRBV9 and TRBJ2-3; D is possibly TRBD1 (6 bases). With 4 bases removed from V and 5 bases from J, the gap between germline ends came to 17 bases. This CDR3 comprises 15 residues. The V gene's germline CDR1 is SGDLS and CDR2 YYNGEE. CDR3 DNA: TGTGCCAGCAGCCCCCCCCAGGGGCAAGGAGATACGCAGTATTTT. Translated: CASSPPQGQGDTQYF.

This sequence joins TRBV2 and TRBJ2-5; D is unresolved. Per the germline V gene, CDR1 is SNHLY and CDR2 is FYNNEI. This CDR3 comprises 13 residues. V lost 9 bases and J 1 base, leaving 12 bases between the germline ends. CDR3: CASTRQLQETQYF. For the CDR3, the DNA is TGTGCCAGTACCAGACAACTCCAAGAGACCCAGTACTTC.

This rearrangement joins TRBV13 to TRBJ2-1, with TRBD2 identical over 8 bases. CDR1 and CDR2 (germline): PRHDT, FYEKMQ (reference sequence). CDR3 length equals 15 residues. The V and J ends lost 3 bases and 6 bases, in that order; junction bases with no gene match: 7. This chain's CDR3 is CASSFPGGPGNEQFF. For the CDR3, the DNA is TGTGCCAGCAGCTTTCCGGGGGGGCCGGGCAATGAGCAGTTCTTC. Variable domain in full (rest from reference TRBV13 and TRBJ2-1): AAGVIQSPRHLIKEKRETATLKCYPIPRHDTVYWYQQGPGQDPQFLISFYEKMQSDKGSIPDRFSAQQFSDYHSELNMSSLELGDSALYFCASSFPGGPGNEQFFGPGTRLTVL.

The chain links TRBV19 to TRBJ2-1; a possible D gene is TRBD2 (5 bases). Germline CDR1 reads LNHDA; CDR2 reads SQIVND (reference sequence). The CDR3 is 14 amino acids. Trimming stripped 3 bases from V and 7 bases from J, with 13 bases between. For the CDR3, the DNA is TGTGCCAGTAGTATCGGAGGCGTGGCGAATGAGCAGTTCTTC. Its protein product is CASSIGGVANEQFF.

CDR3 coding DNA: TGTGCCAGCAGCCCATATCGGGAGCGGAACACCGGGGAGCTGTTTTTT. Translated: CASSPYRERNTGELFF. The genes are TRBV7-9 and TRBJ2-2; tentatively, D is TRBD2 (6 bases). V shed 5 bases and J shed 1 base, with 14 bases lying between them. Germline-derived CDR1 and CDR2 are SEHNR and FQNEAQ (reference sequence). The CDR3 length is 16 residues.

This clone was recorded only once. This rearrangement joins TRBV2 to TRBJ2-1; 7 bases match TRBD1. The germline gives CDR1 SNHLY, CDR2 FYNNEI. J lost 4 bases, V lost 10 bases, and 7 bases had no gene match. The CDR3 has 13 amino acids. The chain's CDR3 is CATRQGSYNEQFF. The CDR3 DNA sequence: TGTGCCACCAGACAGGGTTCGTACAATGAGCAGTTCTTC.

The count of this clone is one. The V and J genes are TRBV7-8 and TRBJ2-7; TRBD2 matches 9 bases. V trimming: 6 bases; J trimming: 2 bases; junction bases outside the gene matches: 5. The CDR3 is made up of 14 amino acids. The germline V gene has CDR1 SGHVS and CDR2 FQNEAQ. The CDR3 sequence is CASSRPSGAYEQYF. CDR3 in DNA: TGTGCCAGCAGTCGGCCTAGCGGGGCCTACGAGCAGTACTTC.

The count of this clone is one. The V gene is TRBV9, the J gene TRBJ1-4; D remains ambiguous. The germline gives CDR1 SGDLS, CDR2 YYNGEE. V was trimmed by 2 bases and J by 4 bases, leaving 12 bases between them. This CDR3 is 15 amino acids long. The DNA of the CDR3 is TGTGCCAGCAGCGTTTCGGGAGGGAGTAATGAAAAACTGTTTTTT. Protein product: CASSVSGGSNEKLFF.

The chain joins TRBV5-6 to TRBJ2-1; the match to TRBD2 covers 11 bases. Germline values: CDR1 SGHDT, CDR2 YYEEEE. V was clipped by 0 bases and J by 9 bases; unmatched bases: 8. The CDR3 is 16 amino acids. The CDR3 loop is CASSLEGSGRATEQFF. The CDR3 bases are TGTGCCAGCAGCTTGGAGGGTAGCGGGAGGGCCACTGAGCAGTTCTTC.

The rearrangement joins TRBV11-2 to TRBJ2-3; a weak D match, TRBD1 (6 bases). V shed 1 base and J shed 1 base, with 12 bases lying between them. There are 16 residues in the CDR3. Germline V gene data show CDR1 as SGHAT and CDR2 as FQNNGV. The DNA for the CDR3 is TGTGCCAGCAGCTTAGTCAGGGGCCGCGGCACAGATACGCAGTATTTT. The encoded protein is CASSLVRGRGTDTQYF.

The chain's CDR3 is CASSENSGTEAFF. Here the CDR3 DNA reads TGCGCCAGCAGTGAGAATTCGGGGACTGAAGCTTTCTTT. The chain joins TRBV10-1 to TRBJ1-1; D unclear. V gave up 2 bases and J gave up 5 bases, with 9 bases separating them. CDR1 and CDR2 (germline): WNHNN, SYGVQD (reference sequence). The CDR3 has 13 amino acids.

DNA for the CDR3: TGCAGCGTTGAAGAGATCGGGTATGGGCAGTTCTTC. Protein product: CSVEEIGYGQFF. This sequence joins TRBV29-1 and TRBJ2-1, with D hard to call. V dropped 0 bases and J dropped 12 bases, with 12 bases sitting between them. Germline loops: CDR1 SQVTM, CDR2 ANQGSEA. The CDR3 has 12 residues.

The chain links TRBV18 to TRBJ1-2; D uncertain. Trimming pared 1 base from V and 6 bases from J, leaving 12 bases between. CDR1 and CDR2 (germline): KGHSH, LQKENI. The CDR3 is 14 amino acids. Written as DNA, the CDR3 is TGTGCCAGCTCACCACGGCACGACTCAAATGGCTACACCTTC. Translated: CASSPRHDSNGYTF.

V usage is TRBV18 and J usage is TRBJ1-5, with D possibly being TRBD1 (6 bases). The CDR3 runs to 15 residues. Germline V gives CDR1 KGHSH, CDR2 LQKENI. V lost 3 bases and J lost 5, with 14 bases in between. DNA for the CDR3: TGTGCCAGCTCACCCGACGACAGGTACTATCAGCCCCAGCATTTT. Residues: CASSPDDRYYQPQHF.

The rearrangement links TRBV4-2 to TRBJ2-1; 10 bases line up with TRBD2. The CDR3 sequence is 17 residues long. After removal of 1 base from V and 8 bases from J, the junction contained 11 bases not matched to a gene. From germline, CDR1 is LGHNA and CDR2 YNFKEQ. The CDR3 protein is CASSQGRRLAGVYEQFF. The CDR3, as DNA: TGTGCCAGCAGCCAAGGACGTAGGCTAGCGGGAGTCTATGAGCAGTTCTTC.

The chain combines TRBV15 with TRBJ2-2; 9 bases align to TRBD2. Germline V lookup: CDR1 LNHNV, CDR2 YYDKDF (reference sequence). The CDR3 sequence is 15 residues long. The trim removed 4 bases at V and 8 bases at J, leaving 8 bases unmatched. The CDR3, as DNA: TGTGCCACCAGCATACGGCGGGGGGGAGTAGGGGAGCTGTTTTTT. Translation: CATSIRRGGVGELFF.

CDR3 sequence (DNA): TGTGCCAGCAGACCCCGACTGGCAGATACGCAGTATTTT. Protein: CASRPRLADTQYF. This chain uses TRBV6-5 with TRBJ2-3; D gene uncertain. Germline V gene data show CDR1 as MNHEY and CDR2 as SVGAGI. This CDR3 region has 13 residues. V was cut by 6 bases and J by 4 bases, with 11 bases left in between.

The chain is built from TRBV4-1 and TRBJ2-1; 9 positions match TRBD1. Germline V gene lookup returns CDR1 MGHRA and CDR2 YSYEKL. This CDR3 spans 15 amino acids. Losses at the gene ends were 4 bases for V and 8 bases for J; bases not matched to a gene: 9. The CDR3 spells CASSPGTGLGDEQFF. The DNA of the CDR3 is TGCGCCAGCAGCCCCGGGACAGGGCTCGGCGATGAGCAGTTCTTC.

The chain recombines TRBV15 with TRBJ2-1; tentatively, D is TRBD2 (6 bases). The CDR3 spans 14 residues. V lost 6 bases, J lost 8 bases, and 17 bases lay in between. Per germline, CDR1 LNHNV and CDR2 YYDKDF (reference sequence). This chain's CDR3 is CATSPGLPRDEQFF. The CDR3 coding sequence is TGTGCCACCAGTCCGGGACTCCCTCGGGATGAGCAGTTCTTC.

The chain employs TRBV20-1 and TRBJ2-4; D is uncertain. Between the trimmed V and J ends, which lost 3 bases and 9 bases, there was a span of 6 bases. Per the germline V gene, CDR1 is DFQATT and CDR2 is SNEGSKA (reference sequence). The CDR3 extends over 10 amino acids. CDR3: CSASSIIQYF. The CDR3 bases are TGCAGTGCTAGTTCAATCATTCAGTACTTC.

V usage is TRBV11-2 and J usage is TRBJ2-5; TRBD1 is a possible D gene (5 bases). V was cut by 5 bases and J by 1 base, with 11 bases left in between. Germline V gene sequence: CDR1 SGHAT, CDR2 FQNNGV. The CDR3 loop spans 14 amino acids. CDR3 nucleotides: TGTGCCAGCAGCCCCGGACAAGGCCAAGAGACCCAGTACTTC. It specifies CASSPGQGQETQYF.

The V gene is TRBV5-1, the J gene TRBJ2-7, with 10 bases matching TRBD2. The CDR3 extends over 15 amino acids. V gave up 2 bases and J gave up 2 bases; unmatched junction bases: 4. Germline CDR1 is SGHRS and CDR2 is YFSETQ. The CDR3 coding sequence is TGCGCCAGCAGCTTCGGACTAGCGGAGACCTACGAGCAGTACTTC. Protein sequence: CASSFGLAETYEQYF.

The V gene is TRBV6-5, the J gene TRBJ2-6; 7 bases are shared with TRBD1. This CDR3 contains 16 residues. CDR1 MNHEY and CDR2 SVGAGI come from the germline V gene. J lost 1 base, V lost 2 bases, and 2 bases had no gene match. The CDR3 loop reads CASSYGQDSGANVLTF. In DNA, the CDR3 is TGTGCCAGCAGTTACGGACAGGATTCTGGGGCCAACGTCCTGACTTTC.

In this sample, this clone turned up a few times. The chain is built from TRBV15 and TRBJ1-4, with no clear D. Germline V gene sequence: CDR1 LNHNV, CDR2 YYDKDF (reference sequence). This CDR3 has 13 amino acids. V lost 0 bases and J 7 bases, leaving 6 bases between the germline ends. The CDR3 DNA reads as TGTGCCACCAGCAGAGAGTCCGGTGAAAAACTGTTTTTT. Translation: CATSRESGEKLFF.

This chain joins TRBV30 and TRBJ2-3; D might be TRBD1 (6 bases). Germline loops: CDR1 GTSNPN, CDR2 SVGIG (reference sequence). The CDR3 has 14 amino acids. V lost 0 bases to trimming and J lost 4 bases, with 11 bases between them. This chain's CDR3 is CAWSVTTGSDTQYF. In nucleotides, the CDR3 is TGTGCCTGGAGTGTAACGACAGGCTCAGATACGCAGTATTTT.

The chain employs TRBV7-9 and TRBJ2-7; tentative D call: TRBD2 (6 bases). Germline values: CDR1 SEHNR, CDR2 FQNEAQ (reference sequence). Deletions cut 5 bases from V and 7 bases from J, with 18 bases between. This CDR3 comprises 14 residues. CDR3 sequence reads: CASSHRSGVEEQYF. Written as DNA, the CDR3 is TGTGCCAGCAGCCATAGATCGGGAGTGGAAGAGCAGTACTTC.

The sample holds one count of this clone. The chain couples TRBV28 to TRBJ2-6; 8 bases fit TRBD1. The CDR3 runs 14 residues. Germline V CDR1 and CDR2: MDHEN, SYDVKM. V dropped 6 bases and J dropped 8; count of bases not matched to a gene: 6. Written as DNA, the CDR3 is TGTGCCAGCAGGCCGCCAGGGGGCACCAACGTCCTGACTTTC. Translating it yields CASRPPGGTNVLTF. The complete variable domain, with remaining parts taken from reference TRBV28 and TRBJ2-6, reads DVKVTQSSRYLVKRTGEKVFLECVQDMDHENMFWYRQDPGLGLRLIYFSYDVKMKEKGDIPEGYSVSREKKERFSLILESASTNQTSMYLCASRPPGGTNVLTFGAGSRLTVL.